This T cell receptor (beta chain) was recorded in a study of blood T cells in healthy people across ages. The CDR3 length is 15 residues. The ends were cut back, 0 bases at V and 9 bases at J, with 15 bases in the middle. Germline CDR1 reads LGHNA; CDR2 reads YSLEER. Then a second PCR, running roughly 7 to 11 cycles, was carried out with a sample-barcoded 5' primer and a J-beta primer mix. TCRdb ran MiXCR on the 5' RACE reads and lists one entry per CDR3 protein. The table records 800,000 or so distinct CDR3 sequences, 25% of them present only once. These data are also associated with another study on T cells of mothers and their children.

The sequence derives from a boy between 10 and 17 years old in good health. This chain joins TRBV4-3 and TRBJ2-1; the D gene is possibly TRBD2 (6 bases). Sequenced: blood. This chain's CDR3 is CASSQDRTSPTEQFF. The DNA of the CDR3 is TGCGCCAGCAGCCAAGACCGAACTAGCCCCACTGAGCAGTTCTTC.